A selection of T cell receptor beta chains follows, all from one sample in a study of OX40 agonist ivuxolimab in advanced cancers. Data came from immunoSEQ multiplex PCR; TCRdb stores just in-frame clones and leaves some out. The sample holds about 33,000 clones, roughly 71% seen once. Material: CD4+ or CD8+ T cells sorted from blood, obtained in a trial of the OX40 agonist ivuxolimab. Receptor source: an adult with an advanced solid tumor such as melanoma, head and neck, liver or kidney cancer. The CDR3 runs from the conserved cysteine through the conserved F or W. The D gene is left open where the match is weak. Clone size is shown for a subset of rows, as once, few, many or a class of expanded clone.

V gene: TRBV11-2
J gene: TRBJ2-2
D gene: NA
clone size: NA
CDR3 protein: CASSLVSRGTGELFF
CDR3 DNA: TGTGCCAGCAGCTTAGTCTCTCGGGGAACCGGGGAGCTGTTTTTT

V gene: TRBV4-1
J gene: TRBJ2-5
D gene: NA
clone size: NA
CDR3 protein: CASSHGSVKETQYF
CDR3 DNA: TGCGCCAGCAGCCACGGCAGCGTAAAAGAGACCCAGTACTTC

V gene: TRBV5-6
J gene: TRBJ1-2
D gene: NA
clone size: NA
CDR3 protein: CASTVLSGLLGYTF
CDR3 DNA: TGTGCCAGCACCGTGCTATCCGGGTTGCTCGGCTACACCTTC

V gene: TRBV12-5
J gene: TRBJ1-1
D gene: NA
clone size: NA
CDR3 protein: CASGKSRTEAFF
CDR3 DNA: TGTGCTAGTGGAAAAAGTAGGACTGAAGCTTTCTTT

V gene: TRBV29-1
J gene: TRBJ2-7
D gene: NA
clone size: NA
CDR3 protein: CSVSSVSSYEQYF
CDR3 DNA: TGCAGCGTTTCTAGCGTCTCCTCCTACGAGCAGTACTTC

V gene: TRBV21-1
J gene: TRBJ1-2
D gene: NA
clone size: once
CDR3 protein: CASSKGYGYTF
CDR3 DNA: TGTGCCAGCAGCAAAGGCTATGGCTACACCTTC

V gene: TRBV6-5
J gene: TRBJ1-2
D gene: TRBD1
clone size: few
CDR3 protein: CASGTGVSFYTF
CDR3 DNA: TGTGCCAGTGGGACAGGGGTATCTTTCTACACCTTC

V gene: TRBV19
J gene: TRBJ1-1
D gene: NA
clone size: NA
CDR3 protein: CASSRLLGTLNTEAFF
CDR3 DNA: TGTGCCAGTTCTAGATTGTTAGGGACCTTGAACACTGAAGCTTTCTTT

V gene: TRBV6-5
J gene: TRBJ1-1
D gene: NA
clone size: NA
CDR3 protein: CASSYSRQMNTEAFF
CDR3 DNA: TGTGCCAGCAGTTACTCACGCCAGATGAACACTGAAGCTTTCTTT

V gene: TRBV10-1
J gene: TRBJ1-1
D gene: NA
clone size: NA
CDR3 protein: CASSEAENTEAFF
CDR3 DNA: TGCGCCAGCAGTGAGGCAGAGAACACTGAAGCTTTCTTT

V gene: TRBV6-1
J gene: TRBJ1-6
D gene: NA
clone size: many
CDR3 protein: CASSEFSGTGNSPLHF
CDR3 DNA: TGTGCCAGCAGTGAGTTTTCCGGGACCGGGAATTCACCCCTCCACTTT

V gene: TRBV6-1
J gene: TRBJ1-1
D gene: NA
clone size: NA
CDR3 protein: CASKAGGEGTEAFF
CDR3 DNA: TGTGCCAGTAAGGCGGGGGGGGAGGGCACTGAAGCTTTCTTT

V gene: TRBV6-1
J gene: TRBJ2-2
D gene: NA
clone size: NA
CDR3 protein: CASSDGFGRTGELFF
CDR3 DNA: TGTGCCAGCAGTGATGGTTTCGGAAGGACCGGGGAGCTGTTTTTT

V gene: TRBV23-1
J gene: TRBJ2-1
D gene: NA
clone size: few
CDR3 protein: CASSQSPGQQFF
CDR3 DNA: TGCGCCAGCAGTCAATCACCGGGACAGCAGTTCTTC

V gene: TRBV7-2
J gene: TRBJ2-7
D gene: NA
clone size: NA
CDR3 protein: CASSPRQESYEQYF
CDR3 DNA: TGTGCCAGCAGCCCGCGACAGGAATCCTACGAGCAGTACTTC

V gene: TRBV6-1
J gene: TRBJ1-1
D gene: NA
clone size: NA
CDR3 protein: CASSAGLSNTEAFF
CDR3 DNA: TGTGCCAGCAGTGCTGGACTTTCGAACACTGAAGCTTTCTTT

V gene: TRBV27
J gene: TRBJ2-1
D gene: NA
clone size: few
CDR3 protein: CASSLYRDLGGNEQFF
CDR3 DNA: TGTGCCAGCAGTCTATACCGGGACCTGGGGGGCAATGAGCAGTTCTTC

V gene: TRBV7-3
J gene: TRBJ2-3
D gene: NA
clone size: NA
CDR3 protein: CASGRDFTDTQYF
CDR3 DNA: TGTGCCAGCGGCCGGGACTTCACAGATACGCAGTATTTT

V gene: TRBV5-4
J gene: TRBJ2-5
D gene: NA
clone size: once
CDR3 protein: CASSSLPEETQYF
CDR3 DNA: TGTGCCAGCAGCTCTCTCCCGGAAGAGACCCAGTACTTC

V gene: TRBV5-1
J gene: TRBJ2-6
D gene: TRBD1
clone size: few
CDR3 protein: CASSRDSLSSGANVLTF
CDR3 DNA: TGCGCCAGCAGCCGGGACAGCTTATCCTCTGGGGCCAACGTCCTGACTTTC

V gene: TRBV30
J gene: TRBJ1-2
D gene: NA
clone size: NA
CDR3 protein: CAWSSYREGYTF
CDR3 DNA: TGTGCCTGGAGTTCCTACAGGGAGGGCTACACCTTC

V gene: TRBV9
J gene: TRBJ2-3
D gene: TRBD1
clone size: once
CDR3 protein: CASSVVSGGNTDTQYF
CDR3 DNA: TGTGCCAGCAGCGTAGTATCAGGGGGCAACACAGATACGCAGTATTTT

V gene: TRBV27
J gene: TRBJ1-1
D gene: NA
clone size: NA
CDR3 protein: CASSLGGSGEAFF
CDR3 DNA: TGTGCCAGCAGTTTAGGAGGGAGTGGGGAGGCTTTCTTT